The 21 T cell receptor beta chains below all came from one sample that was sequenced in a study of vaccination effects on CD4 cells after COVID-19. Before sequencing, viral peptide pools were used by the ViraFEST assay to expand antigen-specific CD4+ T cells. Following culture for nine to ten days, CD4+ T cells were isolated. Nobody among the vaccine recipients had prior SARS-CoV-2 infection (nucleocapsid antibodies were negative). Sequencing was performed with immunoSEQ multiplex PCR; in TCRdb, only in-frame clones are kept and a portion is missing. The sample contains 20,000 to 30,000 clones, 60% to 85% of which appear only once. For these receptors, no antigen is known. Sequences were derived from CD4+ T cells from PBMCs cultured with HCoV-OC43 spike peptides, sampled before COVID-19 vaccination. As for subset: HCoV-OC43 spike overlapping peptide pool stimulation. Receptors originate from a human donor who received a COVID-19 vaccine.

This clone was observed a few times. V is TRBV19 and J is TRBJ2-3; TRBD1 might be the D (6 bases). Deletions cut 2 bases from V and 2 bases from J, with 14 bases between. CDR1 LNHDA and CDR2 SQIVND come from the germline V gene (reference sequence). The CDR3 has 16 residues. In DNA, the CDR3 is TGTGCCAGTAGTATAAATGGACTGGGACACACAGATACGCAGTATTTT. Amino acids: CASSINGLGHTDTQYF.

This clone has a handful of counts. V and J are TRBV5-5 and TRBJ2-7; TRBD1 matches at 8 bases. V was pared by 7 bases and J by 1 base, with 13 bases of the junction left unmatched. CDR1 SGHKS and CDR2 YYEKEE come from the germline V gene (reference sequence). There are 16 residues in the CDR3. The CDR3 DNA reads TGTGCCAGCGGCGGAGGAGGACAGGGCCTTTCCTACGAGCAGTACTTC. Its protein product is CASGGGGQGLSYEQYF. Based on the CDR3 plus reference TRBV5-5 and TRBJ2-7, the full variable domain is DAGVTQSPTHLIKTRGQQVTLRCSPISGHKSVSWYQQVLGQGPQFIFQYYEKEERGRGNFPDRFSARQFPNYSSELNVNALLLGDSALYLCASGGGGQGLSYEQYFGPGTRLTVT.

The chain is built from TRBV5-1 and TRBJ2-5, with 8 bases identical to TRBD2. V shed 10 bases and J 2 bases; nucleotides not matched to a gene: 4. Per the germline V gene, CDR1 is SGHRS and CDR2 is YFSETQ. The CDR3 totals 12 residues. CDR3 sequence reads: CASRGGQETQYF. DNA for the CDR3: TGCGCCTCTCGCGGGGGGCAAGAGACCCAGTACTTC.

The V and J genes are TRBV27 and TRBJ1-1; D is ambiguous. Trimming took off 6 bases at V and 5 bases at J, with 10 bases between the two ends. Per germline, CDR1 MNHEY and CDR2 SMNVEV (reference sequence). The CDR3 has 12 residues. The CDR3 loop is CASRRLDTEAFF. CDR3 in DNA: TGTGCCAGCAGGAGGCTTGATACTGAAGCTTTCTTT.

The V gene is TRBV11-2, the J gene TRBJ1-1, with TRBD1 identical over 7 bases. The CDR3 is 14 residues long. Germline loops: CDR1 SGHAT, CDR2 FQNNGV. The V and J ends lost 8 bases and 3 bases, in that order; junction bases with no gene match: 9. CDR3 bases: TGTGCCAGCGGATACCGACAGGGTTACACTGAAGCTTTCTTT. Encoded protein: CASGYRQGYTEAFF.

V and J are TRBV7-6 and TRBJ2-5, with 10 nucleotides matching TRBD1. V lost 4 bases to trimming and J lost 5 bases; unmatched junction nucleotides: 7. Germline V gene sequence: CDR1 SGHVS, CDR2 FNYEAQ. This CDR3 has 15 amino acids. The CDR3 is CASSSRTGGRETQYF. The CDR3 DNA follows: TGTGCCAGCAGCTCGAGGACAGGGGGGAGGGAGACCCAGTACTTC.

As DNA, the CDR3 is TGTGCCAGCAAGACAGGGGGAATCCACGAGCAGTACTTC. Translated: CASKTGGIHEQYF. This chain joins TRBV6-5 and TRBJ2-7, with TRBD1 identical over 9 bases. V lost 7 bases to trimming and J lost 5 bases; unmatched junction nucleotides: 6. CDR3 length equals 13 residues. From germline, CDR1 is MNHEY and CDR2 SVGAGI.

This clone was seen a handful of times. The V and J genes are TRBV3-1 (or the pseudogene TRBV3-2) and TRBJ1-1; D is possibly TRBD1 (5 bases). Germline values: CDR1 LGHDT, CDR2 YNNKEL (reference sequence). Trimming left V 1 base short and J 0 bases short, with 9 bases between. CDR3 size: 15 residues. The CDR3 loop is CASSQGWGLNTEAFF. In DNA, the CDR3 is TGTGCCAGCAGCCAAGGGTGGGGCCTGAACACTGAAGCTTTCTTT.

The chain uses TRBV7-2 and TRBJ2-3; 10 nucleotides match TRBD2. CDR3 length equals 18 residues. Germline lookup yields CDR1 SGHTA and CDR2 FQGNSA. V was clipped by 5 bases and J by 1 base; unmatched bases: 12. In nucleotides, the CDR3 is TGTGCCAGCAGCCTGAGCGGGGGGGCCTTCGTGGGCACAGATACGCAGTATTTT. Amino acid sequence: CASSLSGGAFVGTDTQYF.

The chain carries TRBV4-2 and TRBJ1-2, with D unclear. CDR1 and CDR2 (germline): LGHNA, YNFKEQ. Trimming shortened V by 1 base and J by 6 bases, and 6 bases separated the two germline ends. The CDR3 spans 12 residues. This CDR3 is CASSQVGDGYTF. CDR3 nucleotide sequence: TGTGCCAGCAGCCAAGTGGGAGATGGCTACACCTTC.

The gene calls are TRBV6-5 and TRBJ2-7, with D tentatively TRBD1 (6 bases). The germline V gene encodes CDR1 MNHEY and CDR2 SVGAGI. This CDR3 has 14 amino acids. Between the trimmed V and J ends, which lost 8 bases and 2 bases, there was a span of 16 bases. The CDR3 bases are TGTGCCAGCGATGCGGGTGGGGGCGCCTACGAGCAGTACTTC. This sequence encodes CASDAGGGAYEQYF.

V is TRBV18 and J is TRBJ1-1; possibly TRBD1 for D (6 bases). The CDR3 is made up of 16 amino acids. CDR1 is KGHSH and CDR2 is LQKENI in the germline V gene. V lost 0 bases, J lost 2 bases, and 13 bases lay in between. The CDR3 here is CASSPPGGRSNTEAFF. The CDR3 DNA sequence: TGTGCCAGCTCACCACCGGGGGGGCGAAGTAACACTGAAGCTTTCTTT. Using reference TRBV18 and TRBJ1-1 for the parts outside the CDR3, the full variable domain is NAGVMQNPRHLVRRRGQEARLRCSPMKGHSHVYWYRQLPEEGLKFMVYLQKENIIDESGMPKERFSAEFPKEGPSILRIQQVVRGDSAAYFCASSPPGGRSNTEAFFGQGTRLTVV.

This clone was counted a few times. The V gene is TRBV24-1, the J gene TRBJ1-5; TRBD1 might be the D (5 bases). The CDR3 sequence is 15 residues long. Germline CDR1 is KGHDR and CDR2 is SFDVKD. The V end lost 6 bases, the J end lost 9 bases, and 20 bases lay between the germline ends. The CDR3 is CATSTGTDEFRPQHF. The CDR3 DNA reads TGTGCCACCAGTACCGGGACCGACGAGTTTAGGCCCCAGCATTTT.

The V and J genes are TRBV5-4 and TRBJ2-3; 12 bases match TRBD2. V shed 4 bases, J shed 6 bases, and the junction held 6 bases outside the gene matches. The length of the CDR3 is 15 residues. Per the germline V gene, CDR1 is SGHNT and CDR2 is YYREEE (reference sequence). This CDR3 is CASSPGTSGWDTQYF. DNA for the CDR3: TGTGCCAGCAGCCCCGGGACTAGCGGGTGGGATACGCAGTATTTT.

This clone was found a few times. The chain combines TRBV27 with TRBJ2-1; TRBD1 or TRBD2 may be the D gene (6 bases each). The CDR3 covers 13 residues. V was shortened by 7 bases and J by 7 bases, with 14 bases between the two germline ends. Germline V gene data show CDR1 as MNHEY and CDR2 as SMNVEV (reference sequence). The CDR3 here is CASKGGVENEQFF. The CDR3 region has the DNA TGTGCCAGCAAGGGGGGCGTAGAAAATGAGCAGTTCTTC.

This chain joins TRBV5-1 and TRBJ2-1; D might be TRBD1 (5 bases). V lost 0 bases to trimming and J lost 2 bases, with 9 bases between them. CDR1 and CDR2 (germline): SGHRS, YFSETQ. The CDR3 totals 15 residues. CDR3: CASSLGQGPYNEQFF. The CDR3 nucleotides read TGCGCCAGCAGCTTGGGCCAGGGTCCCTACAATGAGCAGTTCTTC.

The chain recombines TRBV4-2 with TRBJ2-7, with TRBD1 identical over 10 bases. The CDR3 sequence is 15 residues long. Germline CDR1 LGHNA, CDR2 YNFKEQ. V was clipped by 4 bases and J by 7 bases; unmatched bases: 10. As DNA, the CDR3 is TGTGCCAGCAGCCCCCGGACAGGGGGGTCAGAGGAGCAGTACTTC. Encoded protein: CASSPRTGGSEEQYF.

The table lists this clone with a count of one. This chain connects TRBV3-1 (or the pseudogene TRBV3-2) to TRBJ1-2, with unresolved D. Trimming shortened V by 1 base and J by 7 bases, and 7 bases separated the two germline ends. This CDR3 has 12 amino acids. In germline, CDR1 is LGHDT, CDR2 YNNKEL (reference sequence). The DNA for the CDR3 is TGTGCCAGCAGCCAAGGAGTAGGTGGCTACACCTTC. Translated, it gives CASSQGVGGYTF.

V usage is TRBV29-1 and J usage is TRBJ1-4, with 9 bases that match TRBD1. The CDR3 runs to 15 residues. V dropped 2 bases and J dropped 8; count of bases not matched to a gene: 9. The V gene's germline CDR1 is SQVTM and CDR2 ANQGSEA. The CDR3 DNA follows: TGCAGCGTTGAATACTTGGGACAGGGTTACGAAAAACTGTTTTTT. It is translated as CSVEYLGQGYEKLFF.

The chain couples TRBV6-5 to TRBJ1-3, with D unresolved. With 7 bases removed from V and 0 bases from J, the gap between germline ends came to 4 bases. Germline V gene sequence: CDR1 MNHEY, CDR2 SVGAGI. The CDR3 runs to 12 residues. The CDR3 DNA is TGTGCCAGCACGGCCTCTGGAAACACCATATATTTT. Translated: CASTASGNTIYF.

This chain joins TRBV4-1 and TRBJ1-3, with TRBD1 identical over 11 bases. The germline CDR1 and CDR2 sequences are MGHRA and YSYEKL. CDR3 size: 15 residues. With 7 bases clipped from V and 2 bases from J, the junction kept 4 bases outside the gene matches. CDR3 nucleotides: TGCGCCAGCAAGAGGACAGGGGGCACTGGAAACACCATATATTTT. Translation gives CASKRTGGTGNTIYF.